The rows below give T cell receptor beta chains drawn from one sample of a study of T-cell memory formation after mild COVID-19. TCRdb independently ran MiXCR on the 5' RACE reads; one entry per CDR3 protein. The data contain hundreds of thousands of distinct CDR3 sequences, roughly 22% of them singletons. Input material: PBMCs or a T cell subset sorted from them (not recorded which). The receptors stem from an adult woman who had mild COVID-19 (a few samples of this study predate the infection). Cell type and time point are not known. The CDR3 runs from the conserved cysteine through the conserved F or W. The D gene is left open where the match is weak. Some rows have no size entry. The others give once, few or many, or a class for an expanded clone.

>few|TRBV9|TRBJ2-1|TRBD2
TGTGCCAGCAGCCCCACTAGCGGGATGTTAAATGAGCAGTTCTTC
CASSPTSGMLNEQFF
>-|TRBV7-8|TRBJ2-2|-
TGTGCCAGCAGTATACCCCCCGGGGAGCTGTTTTTT
CASSIPPGELFF
>few|TRBV12-3/TRBV12-4|TRBJ1-2|-
TGTGCCAGCAGTCCCGGGACGCAAAATGGCTACACCTTC
CASSPGTQNGYTF
>-|TRBV6-1|TRBJ1-1|-
TGTGCCAGCAGTGAATCTCGCAGGGTGAACACTGAAGCTTTCTTT
CASSESRRVNTEAFF
>few|TRBV12-3/TRBV12-4|TRBJ2-7|-
TGTGCCAGCACCAGAAGGACTTCTCCTATCTACGAGCAGTACTTC
CASTRRTSPIYEQYF
>-|TRBV20-1|TRBJ1-3|TRBD1
TGCAGTGCCCCACCCAGGACAGGGGGCTCAGGAAACACCATATATTTT
CSAPPRTGGSGNTIYF
>few|TRBV9|TRBJ2-5|-
TGTGCCAGCAGCGTAGAGAAGGTTCAGGGGACCCAGTACTTC
CASSVEKVQGTQYF
>-|TRBV4-1|TRBJ1-1|-
TGCGCCAGCAGCCTGACCAGCACTGAAGCTTTCTTT
CASSLTSTEAFF
>-|TRBV6-1|TRBJ1-4|-
TGTGCCAGCAGCAGCATGACGGTCGGTAATGAAAAACTGTTTTTT
CASSSMTVGNEKLFF
>-|TRBV7-9|TRBJ2-5|-
TGTGCCAGCAGTCCACCGGGACACCACCAAGAGACCCAGTACTTC
CASSPPGHHQETQYF
>-|TRBV4-1|TRBJ2-1|-
TGCGCCAGCAGCCTCAGGACTGGGGGTGACGGTGAGCAGTTCTTC
CASSLRTGGDGEQFF
>few|TRBV5-1|TRBJ2-1|-
TGCGCCAGCAGCGCAGGCGGTACACCTGAGCAGTTCTTC
CASSAGGTPEQFF
>few|TRBV29-1|TRBJ2-3|TRBD2
TGCAGCGTTTTGGTAGCGGGGGGCACAGATACGCAGTATTTT
CSVLVAGGTDTQYF
>few|TRBV20-1|TRBJ2-7|-
TGCAGTGCTAGGGCCCGGGTTCGACGGGGGAGCTCCTACGAGCAGTACTTC
CSARARVRRGSSYEQYF
>few|TRBV29-1|TRBJ2-1|-
TGCAGCGTGGGACACCTCTACAATGAGCAGTTCTTC
CSVGHLYNEQFF
>-|TRBV3-1|TRBJ1-4|-
TGTGCCAGCAGCCGAGAACATGGCGAAAAACTGTTTTTT
CASSREHGEKLFF
>-|TRBV7-3|TRBJ2-7|-
TGTGCCAGCAGCCCCGGGATCTTCTACGAGCAGTACTTC
CASSPGIFYEQYF
>-|TRBV7-4|TRBJ2-7|-
TGTGCCAGCAGCTTAAGGCCCTCCTCGTATCGCTGGTACGAGCAGTACTTC
CASSLRPSSYRWYEQYF
>-|TRBV3-1|TRBJ2-2|TRBD1
TGTGCCAGCAGCCCACGGACAGGGGGAAGCGGGGAGCTGTTTTTC
CASSPRTGGSGELFF
>few|TRBV11-2|TRBJ2-3|-
TGTGCCAGCAGCTTAGTAGGCGTAGATACGCAGTATTTT
CASSLVGVDTQYF
>-|TRBV5-1|TRBJ2-5|-
TGCGCCAGCAGCTTGGCTGGCGAACTCGGGACCCAGTACTTC
CASSLAGELGTQYF
>-|TRBV12-3/TRBV12-4|TRBJ2-3|TRBD2
TGTGCCAGCACCCTTAGCGGGGGCCACACAGATACGCAGTATTTT
CASTLSGGHTDTQYF
>-|TRBV19|TRBJ2-7|TRBD1
TGTGCCAGTAGTATTCGGCAGGGGGCAGTGTACTTC
CASSIRQGAVYF
>many|TRBV10-3|TRBJ2-2|-
TGTGCCATCAGTGCCAGGGCGGACACCGGGGAGCTGTTTTTT
CAISARADTGELFF